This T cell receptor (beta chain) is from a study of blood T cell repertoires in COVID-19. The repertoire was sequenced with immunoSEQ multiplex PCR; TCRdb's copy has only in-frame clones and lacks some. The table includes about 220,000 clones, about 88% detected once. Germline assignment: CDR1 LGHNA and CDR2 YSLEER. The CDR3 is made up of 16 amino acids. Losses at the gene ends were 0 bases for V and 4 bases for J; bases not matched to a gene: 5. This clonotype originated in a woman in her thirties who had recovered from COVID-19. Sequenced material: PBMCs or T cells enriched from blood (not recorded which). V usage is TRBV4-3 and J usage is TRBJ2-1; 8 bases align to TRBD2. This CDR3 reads CASSQDRGGRYNEQFF. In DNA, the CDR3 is TGCGCCAGCAGCCAAGATCGCGGGGGGAGGTACAATGAGCAGTTCTTC.